This T cell receptor (beta chain) was profiled in a study of blood T cell repertoires in COVID-19 (dated by TCRdb to between 2020 and 2021). Describing the broader study: Samples from collaborators originated in the United States, Italy and Spain and spanned both the acute and convalescent phases of COVID-19. The prospective study material was composed of cDNA or gDNA derived from T cells, B-cell-depleted T cells, or PBMCs. The dataset comprised deeply sampled blood TCRbeta repertoires from subjects exposed to, actively infected with, or recovered from COVID-19. The repertoires were made available in a free public database intended to serve as a resource for research on the immune response to SARS-CoV-2. Samples were obtained from the ongoing ImmuneRACE study (first 160 participants) and from over 1,000 subjects provided by 6 global collaborators. Sample metadata almost always included a de-identified subject ID, COVID-19 status, age in years and sex. HLA class I and class II types, where available, came from metadata supplied by the sample provider rather than from assay-based typing. The full study reports these points: Clinical and demographic metadata were provided uncurated, with the amount varying by source and participant.

A second Seattle source provided samples from volunteer blood donors who had recovered from COVID-19. Each collaborating institution followed its own protocols to collect whole blood in K2EDTA tubes. For TCRbeta analysis, collaborators shipped samples in one of three forms: frozen whole blood, isolated PBMCs, or DNA extracted from either of those sample types. The immunoSEQ Assay, a bias-controlled multiplex PCR, was used to amplify TCRbeta CDR3 regions from genomic DNA. As for the original processing: The number of nucleated cells in each sample was estimated from the amplification of reference gene primers within the assay. Sequence reads were collapsed and filtered to measure the absolute abundance of every unique TCRbeta CDR3 rearrangement. For each sample, productive Simpson clonality was calculated by taking the square root of Simpson's diversity index across productive rearrangements. The immuneACCESS repertoire file appears here via TCRdb, limited to in-frame rearrangements. These files lack a portion of the clones; in checked studies, under half of the deficit traces to unresolved V genes, and the cause of the others is not known. From that table come the V and J calls and clone size; the DNA was used to work out D and trimming. The sample table contains a few hundred thousand clones; only one count was recorded for roughly 87% of them. In total, the top ten clones hold 2.2% of the sample.

For CDR1 and CDR2, the germline V gene (reference sequence) lists SEHNR and FQNEAQ. At the junction V is shortened by 2 bases and J by 5 bases, with 15 bases in between. The CDR3 covers 15 residues, taking in both the cysteine and the phenylalanine. CDR3 DNA only is kept here, 45 bases in frame from base 1. Points on this clone: The target of this receptor is not known. Base qualities are missing; no much larger clone stands one base away.

Sequenced: peripheral blood. The TCR comes from a woman between 45 and 65 years old who had recovered from COVID-19. Recombination joined TRBV7-9 with TRBJ1-1; there is no confident call for the D gene. The DNA sequence reads TGTGCCAGCAGCTTATCTTTTAGGCGGTGGACTGAAGCTTTCTTT. This yields the protein CASSLSFRRWTEAFF.